This TCR beta chain was sequenced in a study of early T cells in non-severe SARS-CoV-2 infection. Background on the study: The sequenced material was bulk RNA from unsorted whole blood, and its chains were unpaired.

The V end lost 4 bases, the J end lost 0 bases, and 14 bases lay between the germline ends. CDR3 length: 16 amino acids. Germline V CDR1 and CDR2: SGHNT, YYREEE (reference sequence). There are a few counts of this clonotype. The protocol attached unique molecular identifiers to individual cDNA molecules. TCRdb reprocessed the 5' RACE reads with MiXCR, giving one entry per CDR3 protein. Seen here are more than 35,000 distinct CDR3 sequences, about 6.3% observed once, and the top ten hold approximately 6%. The specimen was whole blood. The TCR was taken from an adult who was a healthcare worker with PCR-confirmed SARS-CoV-2 infection or an uninfected control (not recorded which). The chain is built from TRBV5-4 and TRBJ2-4; D uncertain. This chain's CDR3 is CASSKLPYLAKNIQYF. The DNA for the CDR3 is TGTGCCAGCAGCAAACTTCCTTACTTAGCCAAAAACATTCAGTACTTC.